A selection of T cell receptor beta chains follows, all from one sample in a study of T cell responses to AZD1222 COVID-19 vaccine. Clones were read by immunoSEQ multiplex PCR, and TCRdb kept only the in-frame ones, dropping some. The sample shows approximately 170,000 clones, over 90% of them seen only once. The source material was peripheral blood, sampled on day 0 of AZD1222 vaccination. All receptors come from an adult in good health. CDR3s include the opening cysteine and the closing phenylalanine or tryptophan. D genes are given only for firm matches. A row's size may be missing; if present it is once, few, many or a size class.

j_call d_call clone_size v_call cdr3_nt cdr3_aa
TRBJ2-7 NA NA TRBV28 TGTGCCAGCAGTTCGACAGGCTACGAGCAGTACTTC CASSSTGYEQYF
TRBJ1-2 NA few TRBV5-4 TGTGCCAGCGCACCCCCGGGGGCAGGGAACGTCTATGGCTACACCTTC CASAPPGAGNVYGYTF
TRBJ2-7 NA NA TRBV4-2 TGTGCCAGCAGCCAAGGACTTCTCTACGAGCAGTACTTC CASSQGLLYEQYF
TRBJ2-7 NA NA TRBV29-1 TGCAGCGTTGTTCCCTATAGCTCCTACGAGCAGTACTTC CSVVPYSSYEQYF
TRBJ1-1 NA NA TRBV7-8 TGTGCCAGCGCGGGGGGCACACCGAACACTGAAGCTTTCTTT CASAGGTPNTEAFF
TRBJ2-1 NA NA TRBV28 TGTGCCAGCAGTGCCCCACCCCCCGTTGTTGAGCAGTTCTTC CASSAPPPVVEQFF
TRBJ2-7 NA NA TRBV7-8 TGTGCCAGCAGCCGGGGACGGGACTACGAGCAGTACTTC CASSRGRDYEQYF
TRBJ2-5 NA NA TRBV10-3 TGTGCCATCAGTGCAAAAGAAGCCGAGACCCAGTACTTC CAISAKEAETQYF
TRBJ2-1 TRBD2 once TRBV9 TGTGCCAGCAGCGACCTTTCTAGCGGGAGGGAGCAGTTCTTC CASSDLSSGREQFF
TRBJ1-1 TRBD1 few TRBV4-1 TGCGCCAGCAGCCAGGCCGGGACAGGCAACACTGAAGCTTTCTTT CASSQAGTGNTEAFF
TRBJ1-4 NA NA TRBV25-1 TGTGCCAGCAGTGACCCCTCATCGGATGAAAAACTGTTTTTT CASSDPSSDEKLFF
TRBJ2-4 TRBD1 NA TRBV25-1 TGTGCCAGCAGTGACAAGGGGGACAGGGTTTTTGGCAAAAACATTCAGTACTTC CASSDKGDRVFGKNIQYF
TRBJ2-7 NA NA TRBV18 TGTGCCAGCTCACCGTTCACGTCGGCGTACGAGCAGTACTTC CASSPFTSAYEQYF
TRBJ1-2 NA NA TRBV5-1 TGCGCCAGCAGCATGACGGGGGACGGCTACACCTTC CASSMTGDGYTF
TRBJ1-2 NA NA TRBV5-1 TGCGCCAGCAGCCCAGCGGGGACCGTATTTGGCTACACCTTC CASSPAGTVFGYTF
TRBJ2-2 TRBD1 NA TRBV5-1 TGCGCCAGCAGCTTGGGGCAGGGGGACACCGGGGAGCTGTTTTTT CASSLGQGDTGELFF
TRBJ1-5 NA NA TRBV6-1 TGTGCCAGCAGTGACAGGAATAGCAATCAGCCCCAGCATTTT CASSDRNSNQPQHF